This TCR beta chain was found in a study of blood T cell repertoires in COVID-19. Overall study context: Specimens from acute and convalescent COVID-19 originated in the United States, Italy and Spain. PBMCs, B-cell-depleted T cells, or T cells provided the cDNA or gDNA that made up the material.

Trimming pared 1 base from V and 11 bases from J, leaving 11 bases between. CDR3 length: 11 amino acids. In germline, CDR1 is DFQATT, CDR2 SNEGSKA (reference sequence). In the source study's methods: Amplification of reference gene primers provided the estimated nucleated cell counts. TCRdb's table, derived via immunoSEQ multiplex PCR, lists solely in-frame clones and lacks some. V and J calls and clone size are as listed in that table; D and trimming were resolved from the DNA. The sample yields 45,000 to 60,000 clones, 75% to 90% seen once. V usage is TRBV20-1 and J usage is TRBJ1-1; D is possibly TRBD1 (5 bases). The sequence derives from a human donor in a cohort sampled during active COVID-19. The sample taken for sequencing was peripheral blood. CDR3 in DNA: TGCAGTGCTAGAGGTGGGGGGTCGGCTTTCTTT. Its translation is CSARGGGSAFF.